A single sample is the source of the 8 T cell receptor beta chains below, sequenced in a study of blood T cell repertoires in COVID-19. TCRdb keeps only in-frame clones here, not all; method: immunoSEQ multiplex PCR. The sample lists 14,000 or so clones, about 85% seen once, with around 17% in the top ten. Input material: peripheral blood. The receptors were sampled from a human donor in a cohort sampled during active COVID-19.

The chain recombines TRBV5-1 with TRBJ1-3; 9 bases line up with TRBD1. V was pared by 7 bases and J by 0 bases, with 2 bases of the junction left unmatched. CDR1 is SGHRS, CDR2 YFSETQ, per germline. The CDR3 is 14 residues long. CDR3 nucleotide sequence: TGCGCCAGCGGACAGGGGAGCTCTGGAAACACCATATATTTT. It specifies CASGQGSSGNTIYF.

This clone has only one observation. The genes are TRBV2 and TRBJ2-7; TRBD1 agrees at 7 bases. Germline V gene data show CDR1 as SNHLY and CDR2 as FYNNEI. The CDR3 contains 14 residues. With 2 bases clipped from V and 7 bases from J, the junction kept 8 bases outside the gene matches. The DNA of the CDR3 is TGTGCCAGCAGTGAATACAGGGGCGTGGGGGAGCAGTACTTC. This sequence encodes CASSEYRGVGEQYF.

The chain is built from TRBV7-8 and TRBJ2-6; the match to TRBD1 covers 8 bases. The CDR3 is 19 residues long. V lost 1 base and J lost 2; bases outside the gene matches: 10. CDR1 is SGHVS and CDR2 is FQNEAQ in the germline V gene. CDR3 sequence: CASSLDPAGGLAGANVLTF. The CDR3 DNA follows: TGTGCCAGCAGCTTAGACCCTGCAGGGGGCTTAGCTGGGGCCAACGTCCTGACTTTC.

The chain has TRBV29-1 and TRBJ1-1; D call uncertain. The ends were cut back, 7 bases at V and 0 bases at J, with 9 bases in the middle. The CDR3 has 12 residues. Germline assignment: CDR1 SQVTM and CDR2 ANQGSEA. The CDR3 DNA is TGCAGCGCCAAACTCATGAACACTGAAGCTTTCTTT. The encoded protein is CSAKLMNTEAFF. Complete variable domain (other parts from reference TRBV29-1 and TRBJ1-1): SAVISQKPSRDICQRGTSLTIQCQVDSQVTMMFWYRQQPGQSLTLIATANQGSEATYESGFVIDKFPISRPNLTFSTLTVSNMSPEDSSIYLCSAKLMNTEAFFGQGTRLTVV.

The rearrangement joins TRBV19 to TRBJ2-2; the D gene is possibly TRBD1 (5 bases). V lost 7 bases to trimming and J lost 2 bases, with 17 bases between them. Germline assignment: CDR1 LNHDA and CDR2 SQIVND (reference sequence). The CDR3 is 16 residues long. The CDR3 nucleotides are TGTGCCAGTACCCGAGGATCAGGGCTAAACACCGGGGAGCTGTTTTTT. It encodes CASTRGSGLNTGELFF. Combining the CDR3 with reference TRBV19 and TRBJ2-2 gives the whole variable domain DGGITQSPKYLFRKEGQNVTLSCEQNLNHDAMYWYRQDPGQGLRLIYYSQIVNDFQKGDIAEGYSVSREKKESFPLTVTSAQKNPTAFYLCASTRGSGLNTGELFFGEGSRLTVL.

The chain recombines TRBV10-1 with TRBJ2-1; 10 nucleotides match TRBD2. Germline V gene data show CDR1 as WNHNN and CDR2 as SYGVQD (reference sequence). The CDR3 spans 14 residues. V lost 3 bases, J lost 7 bases, and 3 bases stayed unmatched. The chain's CDR3 is CASSDGLAVNEQFF. The CDR3 DNA reads TGCGCCAGCAGTGATGGACTAGCGGTAAATGAGCAGTTCTTC.

The V gene is TRBV27, the J gene TRBJ2-7; possibly TRBD2 for D (5 bases). This CDR3 is 14 amino acids long. CDR1 and CDR2 from the germline V gene are MNHEY and SMNVEV (reference sequence). Trimming took 3 bases from V and 2 from J, leaving 11 bases between them. The CDR3 region has the DNA TGTGCCAGCAGTTTCGGGGATACAACCTACGAGCAGTACTTC. Protein: CASSFGDTTYEQYF.

This clone was counted between two and nine times. The genes are TRBV11-2 and TRBJ1-4; TRBD1 aligns across 7 bases. The CDR3 runs 18 residues. J lost 6 bases, V lost 4 bases, and 17 bases had no gene match. Germline CDR1 and CDR2: SGHAT and FQNNGV. The CDR3 nucleotides read TGTGCCAGCAGCTCCATACGGCGGACAGGAAGCAAAGATGAAAAACTGTTTTTT. Protein sequence: CASSSIRRTGSKDEKLFF.